This T cell receptor beta chain was sequenced during a study of T cells in Graves' hyperthyroidism and ophthalmopathy (dated by TCRdb to the late 2010s). Broadly, across the study: To identify distinguishing TCR V-J signatures, a discovery cohort of 100 patients was used, comprising 43 with Graves' ophthalmopathy and 57 with stable Graves' hyperthyroidism. Whether ophthalmopathy could be predicted prospectively was tested in an independent validation cohort made up of fewer than 20 hyperthyroidism patients plus 17 patients who later progressed to ophthalmopathy. For training and testing, the 100 patients in the discovery cohort were randomly divided in a 7:3 ratio. Thyroid tissue and blood T-cell repertoires from six Graves' hyperthyroidism patients were also compared in the study. Following sampling, methimazole starting at 30 mg daily was given to hyperthyroidism patients, and high-dose intravenous methylprednisolone was given to ophthalmopathy patients. TCR Vbeta CDR3 sequencing of 140 or so peripheral blood samples (approximately 44 ophthalmopathy, 75 or so hyperthyroidism and roughly 17 progressor patients) is reported in the paper. The full study reports these points: A model built on a 13 V-J signature distinguished ophthalmopathy from stable hyperthyroidism, reaching roughly 88% sensitivity and 81% to 83% specificity in cross-validation and 80%/75% in testing. Sample size was not statistically predetermined, and investigators were not blinded to group allocation. In validation, the model predicted progression to ophthalmopathy with roughly 66% sensitivity and less than 80% specificity, a median of around 6.6 months before onset. Blood samples also contained most of the expanded thyroid clonotypes (frequency above 0.001), which suggests that blood repertoires may reflect thyroid immune responses.

The germline V gene (reference sequence) sets CDR1 to SEHNR and CDR2 to FQNEAQ. Counted from cysteine to phenylalanine, this CDR3 has 15 amino acids. The CDR3 DNA has 45 bases and is translated from base 1. Germline trimming: 5 bases from V, 5 bases from J; junction bases outside gene matches: 8. Stable Graves' hyperthyroidism was defined as no progression to ophthalmopathy during 18 months of follow-up. Hyperthyroidism patients were newly diagnosed, had a disease duration of under 2 months, and were aged 18 to 65 years. Exclusion was applied to patients with uncontrolled infections, other autoimmune diseases, pregnancy or lactation. Clinical symptoms, serum thyroxine and TRAb, thyroid ultrasound, and orbital computed tomography formed the basis for the diagnoses. Total RNA was extracted with Trizol reagent, and quality was checked on an Agilent 2100 Bioanalyzer. Concerning this clonotype: No cognate antigen has been identified for it. Base qualities are missing; no much larger clone stands one base away.

TCR beta CDR3 regions were amplified from RNA transcripts. The first round of RT-PCR for the TCR CDR3 was performed with the HTBI primer set and the Qiagen OneStep RT-PCR kit. The libraries were constructed in a second round of multiplex PCR and then size-selected and purified. Libraries were sequenced paired-end with 100 bp reads on an Illumina HiSeq2000. Per the original workflow: SOAPnuke was used to process the raw data, removing reads that contained adapters or uncalled bases, had a mean Phred below 15, or lacked an exact match to the constant primer or identifier. High-quality paired reads were merged using COPE v1.2.5, and each unique nucleotide sequence was defined as a clonotype. MiTCR v1.1 was used to align the clonotypes against IMGT TRBV, TRBD and TRBJ reference segments. The analysis included only V-J combinations with a frequency above 0.0001, which together covered approximately 99% of the repertoires. A TCS score was defined as the ratio between F50 (clonal expansion) and ExV (chaos), using BLOSUM62-based TCRdist between CDR3 peptides within each V-J. Welch's t-statistics and random forest reduced some 510 V-J features to 10 to 15, which were used in a naive Bayes classifier (R e1071). TCRdb reworked the public reads: Q25 trimming with fastp, MiXCR clone assembly, productive beta chains retained. All rows with the same CDR3 protein become a single entry with the most common DNA and genes. The V and J calls shown here were made by TCRdb, not taken from the authors' results. The sample table lists approximately 560,000 distinct CDR3 sequences, about 43% of them with a count of one. 8.2% of the sample is taken by the ten largest.

The TCR sequence derives from a young woman with Graves' hyperthyroidism. Donor details come from another sample of the same person, matched by shared clones. The sequencing input was peripheral blood or thyroid tissue (not recorded which). Recombination linked TRBV7-9 to TRBJ1-2; 10 junctional bases match TRBD1. Here the CDR3 is given as CASSPGTGDSYGYTF. The DNA is as follows: TGTGCCAGCAGCCCCGGGACAGGGGACTCTTATGGCTACACCTTC.